This TCR beta chain is from a study of blood T cells in healthy people across ages. Study summary: Per two T cells, template switching captured roughly one barcoded beta molecule. Whole-study findings and limits: A strong correlation was found between TCR beta diversity and the percentage of naive T cells. While age rose, TCR beta diversity per million T cells dropped in a roughly linear way. Donors of long life had a larger count of naive CD4+ cells and greater diversity than aged donors.

Note on this clonotype: Its antigen remains unidentified.

Germline CDR1 reads DFQATT; CDR2 reads SNEGSKA (reference sequence). The germline V and J ends were trimmed by 1 base and 3 bases, with 9 bases remaining between them. The CDR3 runs 13 residues. The use of a sample-barcoded 5' primer and a J-beta primer mix characterized a second PCR of roughly 7 to 12 cycles. MiXCR, applied by TCRdb to the 5' RACE reads, yields one record per CDR3 protein. The sample consists of about 1.6 million distinct CDR3 sequences, about 35% of them appearing once. This TCR was recovered from a young woman in good health. V gene TRBV20-1 combines with J gene TRBJ1-1, with a tentative D call TRBD1 (6 bases). The sequencing input was blood. CDR3 nucleotide sequence: TGCAGTGCTAGAGCGACAGGTCACACTGAAGCTTTCTTT. It encodes CSARATGHTEAFF.